Sequencing of this TCR beta chain was carried out in a study of blood T cell repertoires in COVID-19. Some clones are missing from TCRdb's copy, which holds only in-frame ones; the method was immunoSEQ multiplex PCR. There are 110,000 to 150,000 clones in the sample; 86% occur only once, and less than 4.5% lies in the top ten. Germline CDR1 reads LGHNA; CDR2 reads YNFKEQ. V lost 0 bases and J 7 bases, leaving 9 bases between the germline ends. The CDR3 is 13 residues long. The sequenced sample consisted of PBMCs or T cells enriched from blood (not recorded which). The source is a man in his fifties who had recovered from COVID-19. The chain links TRBV4-2 to TRBJ1-2; D not certain. CDR3 region: CASSQDDYSGYTF. In nucleotides, the CDR3 is TGTGCCAGCAGCCAAGATGACTATAGTGGCTACACCTTC.